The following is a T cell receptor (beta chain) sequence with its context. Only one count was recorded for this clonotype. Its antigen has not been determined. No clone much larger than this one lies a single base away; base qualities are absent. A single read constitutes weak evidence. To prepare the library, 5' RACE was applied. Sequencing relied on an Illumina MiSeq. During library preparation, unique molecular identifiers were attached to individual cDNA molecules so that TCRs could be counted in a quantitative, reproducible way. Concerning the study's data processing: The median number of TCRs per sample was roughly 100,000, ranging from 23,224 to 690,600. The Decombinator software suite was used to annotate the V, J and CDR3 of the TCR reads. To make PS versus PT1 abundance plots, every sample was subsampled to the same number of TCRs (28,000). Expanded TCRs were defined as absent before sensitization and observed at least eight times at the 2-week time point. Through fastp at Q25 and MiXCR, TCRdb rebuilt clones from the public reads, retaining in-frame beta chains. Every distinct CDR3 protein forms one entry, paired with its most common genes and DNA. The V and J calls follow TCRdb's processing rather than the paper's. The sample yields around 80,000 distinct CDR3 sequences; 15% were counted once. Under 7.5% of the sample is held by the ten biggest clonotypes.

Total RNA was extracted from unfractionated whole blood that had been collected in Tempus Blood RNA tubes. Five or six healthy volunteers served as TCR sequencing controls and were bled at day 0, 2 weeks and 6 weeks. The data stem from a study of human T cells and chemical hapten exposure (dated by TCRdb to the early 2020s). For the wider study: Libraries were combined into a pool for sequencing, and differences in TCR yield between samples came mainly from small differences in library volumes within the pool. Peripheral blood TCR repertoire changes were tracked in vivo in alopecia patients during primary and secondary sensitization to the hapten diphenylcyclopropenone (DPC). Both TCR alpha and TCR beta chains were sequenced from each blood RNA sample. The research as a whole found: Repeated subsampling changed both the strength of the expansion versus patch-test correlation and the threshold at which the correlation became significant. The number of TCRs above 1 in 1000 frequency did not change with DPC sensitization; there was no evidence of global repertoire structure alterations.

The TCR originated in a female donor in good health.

For the CDR3, the sequence is CSASGAGVRVETQYF. At the DNA level, the sequence is TGCAGTGCTAGTGGGGCCGGGGTCAGGGTAGAGACCCAGTACTTC. The chain couples TRBV20-1 to TRBJ2-5, with the D gene possibly TRBD1 or TRBD2, each one fitting 5 bases. Counted from cysteine to phenylalanine, this CDR3 has 15 amino acids. The only DNA kept is the CDR3, 45 bases in frame from the first base. CDR1 and CDR2 are drawn from the germline V gene (reference sequence): DFQATT, SNEGSKA. A distance of 18 bases separates the germline ends of V and J, which lose 3 bases and 4 bases respectively.